This T cell receptor (beta chain) emerged from a study of cytomegalovirus exposure and HLA in healthy donors. Trimming left V 4 bases short and J 3 bases short, with 4 bases between. In germline, CDR1 is SEHNR, CDR2 FQNEAQ (reference sequence). The CDR3 is 11 amino acids. This table comes from immunoSEQ multiplex PCR, and its TCRdb copy is limited to in-frame clones, with some not included. The sample has 60,000 to 70,000 clones; about 92% are singletons. This TCR was sampled from a young man in good health and CMV-seropositive. The sequenced sample was PBMCs. The V and J genes are TRBV7-9 and TRBJ2-7; D unresolved. The CDR3 here is CASSSNYEQYF. The CDR3 DNA is TGTGCCAGCAGCTCTAACTACGAGCAGTACTTC.